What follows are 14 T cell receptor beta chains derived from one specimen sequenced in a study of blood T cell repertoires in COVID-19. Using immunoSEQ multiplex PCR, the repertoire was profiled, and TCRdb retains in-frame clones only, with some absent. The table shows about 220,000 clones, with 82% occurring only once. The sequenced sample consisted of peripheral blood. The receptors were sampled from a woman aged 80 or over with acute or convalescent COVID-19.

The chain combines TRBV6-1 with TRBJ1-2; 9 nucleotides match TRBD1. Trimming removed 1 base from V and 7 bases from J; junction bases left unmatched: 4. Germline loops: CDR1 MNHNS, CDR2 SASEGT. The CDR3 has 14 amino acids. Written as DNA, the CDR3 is TGTGCCAGCAGTGAAGGGACAGGGGTGAGTGGCTACACCTTC. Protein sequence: CASSEGTGVSGYTF.

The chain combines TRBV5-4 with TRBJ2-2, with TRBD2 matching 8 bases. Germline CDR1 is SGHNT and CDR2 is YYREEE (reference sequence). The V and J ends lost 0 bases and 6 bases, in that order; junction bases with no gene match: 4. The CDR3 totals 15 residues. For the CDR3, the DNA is TGTGCCAGCAGCTTGGGGCGGGGGGTTTCCGGGGAGCTGTTTTTT. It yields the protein CASSLGRGVSGELFF.

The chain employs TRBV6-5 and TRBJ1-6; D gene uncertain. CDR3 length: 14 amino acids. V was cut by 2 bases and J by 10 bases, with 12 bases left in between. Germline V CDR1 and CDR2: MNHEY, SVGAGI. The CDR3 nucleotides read TGTGCCAGCAGTTACACGGGGATTCGCTCACCCCTCCACTTT. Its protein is CASSYTGIRSPLHF.

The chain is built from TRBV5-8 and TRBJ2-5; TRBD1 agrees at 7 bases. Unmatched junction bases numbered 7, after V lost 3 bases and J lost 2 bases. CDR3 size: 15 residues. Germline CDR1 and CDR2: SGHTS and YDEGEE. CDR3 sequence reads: CASSSRTGRQETQYF. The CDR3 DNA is TGTGCCAGCAGCTCTCGGACAGGCCGTCAAGAGACCCAGTACTTC.

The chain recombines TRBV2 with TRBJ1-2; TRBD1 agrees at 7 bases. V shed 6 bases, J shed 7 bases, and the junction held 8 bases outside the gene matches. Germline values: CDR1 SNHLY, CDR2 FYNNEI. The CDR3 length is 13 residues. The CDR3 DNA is TGTGCCAGCAGCCAGGGGGGTATGGGTGGCTACACCTTC. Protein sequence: CASSQGGMGGYTF.

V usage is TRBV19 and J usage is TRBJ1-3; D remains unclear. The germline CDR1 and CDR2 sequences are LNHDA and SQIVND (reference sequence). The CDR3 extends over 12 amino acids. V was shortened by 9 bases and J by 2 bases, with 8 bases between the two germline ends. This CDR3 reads CASGSTGNTIYF. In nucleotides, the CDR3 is TGTGCCAGCGGGAGTACTGGAAACACCATATATTTT.

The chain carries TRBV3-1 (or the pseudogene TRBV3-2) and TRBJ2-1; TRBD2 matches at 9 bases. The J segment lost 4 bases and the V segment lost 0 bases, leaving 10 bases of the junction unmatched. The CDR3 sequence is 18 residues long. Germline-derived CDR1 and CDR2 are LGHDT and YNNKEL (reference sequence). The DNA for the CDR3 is TGTGCCAGCAGCCAAGAGGGGACTAGCTATTATTTTTACAATGAGCAGTTCTTC. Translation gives CASSQEGTSYYFYNEQFF.

The CDR3 reads CAISESGLPEQFF. The CDR3 DNA reads TGTGCCATCAGTGAGTCGGGCTTACCCGAGCAGTTCTTC. This chain joins TRBV10-3 and TRBJ2-1; no clear D gene. CDR3 length: 13 amino acids. The germline V gene has CDR1 ENHRY and CDR2 SYGVKD. The V and J ends lost 0 bases and 10 bases respectively, with 10 bases between them.

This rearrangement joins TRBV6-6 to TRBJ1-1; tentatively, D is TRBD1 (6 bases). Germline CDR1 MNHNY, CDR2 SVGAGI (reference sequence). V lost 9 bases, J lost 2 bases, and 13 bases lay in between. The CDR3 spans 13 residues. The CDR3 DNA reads TGTGCCAGTATCCTCAGGGGAAACACTGAAGCTTTCTTT. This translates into CASILRGNTEAFF.

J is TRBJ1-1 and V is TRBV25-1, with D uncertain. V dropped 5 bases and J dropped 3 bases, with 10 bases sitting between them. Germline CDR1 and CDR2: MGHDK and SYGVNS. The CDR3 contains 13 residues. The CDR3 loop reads CASSLVGDTEAFF. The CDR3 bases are TGTGCCAGCAGTCTAGTGGGAGACACTGAAGCTTTCTTT.

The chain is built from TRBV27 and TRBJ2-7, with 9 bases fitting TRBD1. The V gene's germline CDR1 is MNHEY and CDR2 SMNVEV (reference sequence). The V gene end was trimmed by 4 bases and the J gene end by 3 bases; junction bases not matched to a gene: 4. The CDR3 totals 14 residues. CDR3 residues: CASSSGDRVYEQYF. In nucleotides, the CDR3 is TGTGCCAGCAGTTCGGGGGACAGGGTCTACGAGCAGTACTTC.

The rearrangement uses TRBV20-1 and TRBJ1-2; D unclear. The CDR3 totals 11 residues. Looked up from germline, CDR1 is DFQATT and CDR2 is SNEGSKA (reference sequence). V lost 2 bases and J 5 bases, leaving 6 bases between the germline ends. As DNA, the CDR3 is TGCAGTGCTAGACCCAATTATGGCTACACCTTC. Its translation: CSARPNYGYTF.

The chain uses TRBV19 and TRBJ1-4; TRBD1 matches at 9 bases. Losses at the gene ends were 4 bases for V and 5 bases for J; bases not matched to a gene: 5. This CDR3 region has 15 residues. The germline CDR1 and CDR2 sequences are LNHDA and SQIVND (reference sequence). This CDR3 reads CASSTTGGSNEKLFF. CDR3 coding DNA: TGTGCCAGTAGTACCACAGGGGGCTCGAATGAAAAACTGTTTTTT.

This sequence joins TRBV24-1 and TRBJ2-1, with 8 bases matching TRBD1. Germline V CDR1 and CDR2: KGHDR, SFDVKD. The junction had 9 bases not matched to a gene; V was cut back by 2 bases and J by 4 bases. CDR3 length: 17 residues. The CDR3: CATSDSRGDRGYNEQFF. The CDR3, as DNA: TGTGCCACCAGTGATTCCCGTGGCGACAGGGGATACAATGAGCAGTTCTTC.